These T cell receptor beta chains were read from a single sample in a study of cytomegalovirus exposure and HLA in healthy donors. The method was immunoSEQ multiplex PCR; TCRdb's version includes in-frame clones alone and lacks a portion of them. The sample lists around 300,000 clones, 80% to 90% occurring once. Sequenced material: PBMCs. The receptor source for this set is a woman under 30 in good health and CMV-seronegative. Each CDR3 is given with its conserved first and last residue. D genes are given only for firm matches. Clone size appears in some rows only: once, few, many, or a class for an expanded clone.

-	-	TRBV30	TRBJ2-1	13	CAWSPPPGNEQFF	TGTGCCTGGAGTCCCCCTCCCGGCAATGAGCAGTTCTTC
-	-	TRBV19	TRBJ2-1	16	CASKPMDTRFYNEQFF	TGTGCCAGTAAACCGATGGACACCCGCTTCTACAATGAGCAGTTCTTC
few	TRBD1	TRBV30	TRBJ1-2	15	CAWNAGQANNYGYTF	TGTGCCTGGAACGCGGGACAGGCTAACAACTATGGCTACACCTTC
-	-	TRBV21-1	TRBJ2-7	15	CASSKSRQGIYEQYF	TGTGCCAGCAGCAAGTCTAGACAGGGGATCTACGAGCAGTACTTC
-	-	TRBV27	TRBJ1-2	15	CASSLSMGTNYGYTF	TGTGCCAGCAGTTTATCGATGGGCACTAACTATGGCTACACCTTC
few	-	TRBV6-5	TRBJ1-5	13	CASSSFGGQPQHF	TGTGCCAGCAGTAGCTTCGGAGGGCAGCCCCAGCATTTT
-	TRBD1	TRBV5-1	TRBJ1-3	15	CASRETGVSGNTIYF	TGCGCCAGCAGGGAAACAGGGGTGTCTGGAAACACCATATATTTT
-	TRBD2	TRBV5-6	TRBJ2-7	14	CASSHSGRAYEQYF	TGTGCCAGCAGCCATAGCGGGAGGGCCTACGAGCAGTACTTC
-	TRBD1	TRBV6-4	TRBJ1-2	15	CASSYSGTGGYGYTF	TGTGCCAGCAGCTATTCCGGGACAGGGGGCTATGGCTACACCTTC
-	TRBD1	TRBV6-1	TRBJ1-4	15	CASSDPRGPGEKLFF	TGTGCCAGCAGTGACCCCAGGGGGCCGGGCGAAAAACTGTTTTTT
-	TRBD2	TRBV5-1	TRBJ2-1	15	CASSLGLAVAHEQFF	TGCGCCAGCAGCTTGGGACTAGCGGTGGCACATGAGCAGTTCTTC
few	-	TRBV5-1	TRBJ1-6	14	CASSFSQNNSPLHF	TGCGCCAGCAGCTTCTCACAGAATAATTCACCCCTCCACTTT
-	-	TRBV6-5	TRBJ1-1	14	CASSYGQANTEAFF	TGTGCCAGCAGTTACGGGCAGGCGAACACTGAAGCTTTCTTT
-	TRBD1	TRBV30	TRBJ1-2	16	CAWSVGDRGDESGYTF	TGTGCCTGGAGTGTCGGGGACAGGGGCGATGAAAGTGGCTACACCTTC
few	TRBD2	TRBV9	TRBJ2-5	15	CASSVAGGYQETQYF	TGTGCCAGCAGCGTAGCGGGAGGGTACCAAGAGACCCAGTACTTC
-	TRBD1	TRBV11-2	TRBJ1-2	13	CASRRQGTGGYTF	TGTGCCAGCAGACGACAGGGGACCGGTGGCTACACCTTC
once	TRBD1	TRBV30	TRBJ2-1	18	CAWSVRGSGGWNYNEQFF	TGTGCCTGGAGTGTAAGGGGGTCAGGGGGTTGGAACTACAATGAGCAGTTCTTC
few	-	TRBV27	TRBJ1-5	14	CASSDRDTNQPQHF	TGTGCCAGCAGTGACCGGGACACAAATCAGCCCCAGCATTTT
-	TRBD2	TRBV11-2	TRBJ2-7	14	CASSPSGSSYEQYF	TGTGCCAGCAGCCCGAGCGGGAGCTCCTACGAGCAGTACTTC
-	TRBD1	TRBV5-4	TRBJ1-4	14	CASSRGQGGEKLFF	TGTGCCAGCAGCCGCGGACAGGGTGGGGAAAAACTGTTTTTT
-	TRBD2	TRBV6-5	TRBJ2-1	14	CASIWTSGCDEQFF	TGTGCCAGCATCTGGACTAGCGGCTGCGATGAGCAGTTCTTC
-	TRBD1	TRBV18	TRBJ2-7	15	CASSPGEGATYEQYF	TGTGCCAGCTCACCAGGTGAGGGGGCGACCTACGAGCAGTACTTC
-	TRBD1	TRBV28	TRBJ1-4	14	CASSPDRDNEKLFF	TGTGCCAGCAGTCCGGACAGGGATAATGAAAAACTGTTTTTT
-	TRBD1	TRBV30	TRBJ1-4	17	CAWTVGQGATTNEKLFF	TGTGCCTGGACTGTAGGACAGGGGGCAACAACTAATGAAAAACTGTTTTTT
-	TRBD2	TRBV5-1	TRBJ2-3	15	CASSGGLAATDTQYF	TGCGCCAGCAGCGGGGGACTAGCGGCCACAGATACGCAGTATTTT
-	-	TRBV25-1	TRBJ1-2	13	CASSQAWESGYTF	TGTGCCAGCAGTCAGGCCTGGGAGTCCGGCTACACCTTC
-	TRBD1	TRBV4-1	TRBJ2-1	14	CASSHRDRANEQFF	TGCGCCAGCAGCCACAGGGACAGGGCCAATGAGCAGTTCTTC
-	-	TRBV13	TRBJ1-5	12	CASSGGNQPQHF	TGTGCCAGCAGCGGAGGTAATCAGCCCCAGCATTTT
once	-	TRBV5-6	TRBJ1-1	14	CASSSRTENTEAFF	TGTGCCAGCAGCTCAAGGACAGAGAACACTGAAGCTTTCTTT
-	-	TRBV10-3	TRBJ1-6	15	CAITTGLGENSPLHF	TGTGCCATTACGACAGGCCTAGGGGAGAATTCACCCCTCCACTTT
-	TRBD1	TRBV28	TRBJ1-2	16	CASRDRGERANYGYTF	TGTGCCAGCCGGGACAGGGGTGAACGAGCTAACTATGGCTACACCTTC
-	-	TRBV4-3	TRBJ1-5	16	CASSQAYYLSNQPQHF	TGCGCCAGCAGCCAAGCCTATTACCTTAGCAATCAGCCCCAGCATTTT
-	-	TRBV6-5	TRBJ2-5	15	CASSYSLYGGETQYF	TGTGCCAGCAGTTACTCGTTGTACGGGGGAGAGACCCAGTACTTC
-	TRBD2	TRBV11-2	TRBJ2-2	17	CASSLRTSGTNTGELFF	TGTGCCAGCAGCTTAAGGACTAGCGGGACGAACACCGGGGAGCTGTTTTTT
-	TRBD1	TRBV7-9	TRBJ1-4	14	CASSPDRGGEKLFF	TGTGCCAGCAGCCCCGACAGGGGAGGGGAAAAACTGTTTTTT